This entry describes one T cell receptor beta chain. Antigen unknown. Primers for the PCR totalled 60 Vbeta and 13 Jbeta. In the original processing: Unique TCR beta chains numbered approximately 80 million in a later analysis, with around 12 million shared. Method: immunoSEQ multiplex PCR; TCRdb's copy keeps in-frame clones and lacks some. That table supplies the V and J calls and clone size; D and trimming were determined from the DNA. Of about 170,000 clones listed, about 85% were seen once; the top ten hold around 2.5%. CDR3 length equals 12 residues. J lost 13 bases, V lost 0 bases, and 5 bases had no gene match. Germline CDR1 is LGHNA and CDR2 is YNFKEQ. Donors likely had unrecorded immune exposures despite being nominally healthy when sampled. The data were obtained in a study of cytomegalovirus exposure and HLA in healthy donors. Regarding the study as a whole: For TCR beta chains, V- and J-gene trimming was later linked to a missense DCLRE1C variant.

The sequenced sample was PBMCs. This receptor was taken from a man between 25 and 39 years old in good health and CMV-seropositive. The chain links TRBV4-2 to TRBJ1-2, with 7 bases lining up with TRBD1. The CDR3 DNA reads as TGTGCCAGCAGCCAAGATAAGGGGGCGAGCACCTTC. It codes for CASSQDKGASTF.